This TCR beta chain is drawn from a study of T cells in Graves' hyperthyroidism and ophthalmopathy (dated by TCRdb to the late 2010s). About the study as a whole: Peripheral blood was sampled at the time of initial diagnosis, prior to any treatment. To identify TCR V-J signatures that set the groups apart, the researchers used a discovery cohort of 100 patients, made up of 43 with Graves' ophthalmopathy and 57 with stable Graves' hyperthyroidism. Whether ophthalmopathy could be predicted prospectively was tested in an independent validation cohort made up of 18 to 20 hyperthyroidism patients plus 17 patients who later progressed to ophthalmopathy. The roughly 91 discovery patients were randomly divided into training and test sets at a 7:3 ratio. Thyroid tissue and blood T-cell repertoires from about six Graves' hyperthyroidism patients were also compared in the study. Once sampling was done, hyperthyroidism patients were given methimazole at a starting dose of 30 mg daily, whereas ophthalmopathy patients were given high-dose intravenous methylprednisolone. The paper reports TCR Vbeta CDR3 sequencing of 130 to 150 peripheral blood samples: fewer than 50 ophthalmopathy, around 80 hyperthyroidism and approximately 17 progressor patients. Beyond this particular receptor, the publication reports: In cross-validation, a model built on a 13 V-J signature told ophthalmopathy apart from stable hyperthyroidism with approximately 90% sensitivity and approximately 84% specificity, and in testing the same model reached 80%/75%. Most expanded thyroid clonotypes (frequency above 0.001) were also found in blood, which suggests that blood repertoires may mirror thyroid immune responses. In validation, the model predicted progression to ophthalmopathy a median of about 5.9 months before onset, with 65% to 71% sensitivity and around 76% specificity. Sample size was not statistically predetermined, and investigators were not blinded to group allocation.

Stable Graves' hyperthyroidism was defined as the absence of progression to ophthalmopathy over 18 months of follow-up. Hyperthyroidism patients were aged 18 to 65 years and newly diagnosed, with disease duration of less than 2 months. Patients with uncontrolled infections, other autoimmune diseases, pregnancy or lactation were excluded. Diagnoses relied on clinical symptoms, serum thyroxine and TRAb, thyroid ultrasound and orbital computed tomography. PBMCs were isolated from 10 ml of fresh peripheral blood by Ficoll-Paque density gradient centrifugation. Total RNA was extracted with Trizol reagent, and quality was checked on an Agilent 2100 Bioanalyzer. The germline V gene sets CDR1 to SGHNT and CDR2 to YENEEA. Unmatched junction bases come to 2, with V trimmed by 0 bases and J by 4 bases. From its cysteine to its phenylalanine, the CDR3 spans 15 amino acids. Here the CDR3 DNA is all that survives: 45 bases in frame from base 1.

Amplification of TCR beta CDR3 regions was carried out from RNA transcripts. The first round of RT-PCR for the TCR CDR3 was performed with the HTBI primer set and the Qiagen OneStep RT-PCR kit. Libraries were constructed in a second round of multiplex PCR, after which size selection and purification were carried out. Sequencing of the libraries was done on an Illumina HiSeq2000 using paired-end 100 bp reads. The published analysis was carried out like this. SOAPnuke was used to process the raw data, throwing out any read that contained adapters or uncalled bases, had a mean Phred below 15, or lacked an exact constant-primer or identifier match. High-quality paired reads were merged with COPE v1.2.5, and unique nucleotide sequences were defined as clonotypes. MiTCR v1.1 was used to align clonotypes to the IMGT TRBV, TRBD and TRBJ reference segments. Analysis was restricted to V-J combinations with a frequency above 0.0001, which covered roughly 99% of repertoires. The TCS score was defined as the ratio of F50 (clonal expansion) to E x V (chaos), calculated using BLOSUM62-based TCRdist between CDR3 peptides within each V-J. Welch's t-statistics and random forest reduced 500 to 650 V-J features to around 14, which were used in a naive Bayes classifier (R e1071). TCRdb's own reprocessing of the public reads used fastp at Q25 and MiXCR and kept productive beta chains. Rows with a matching CDR3 protein are joined into one entry that keeps the most common DNA and genes. The V and J calls and clone size are TCRdb's, not the authors'. This sample holds 300,000 to 450,000 distinct CDR3 sequences; around a quarter were observed only once. Over 70% of the sample goes to the ten largest clones.

As concerns this clonotype: The antigen this receptor binds is unknown. There are no base qualities to consult, and no much larger clone falls within one base.

The chain joins TRBV11-3 to TRBJ2-2; TRBD1 agrees with 7 junctional bases. The sequence derives from a man in his fifties or sixties with Graves' hyperthyroidism. The sequenced material came from blood. The CDR3 protein: CASSLEGQLTGELFF. The nucleotides are TGTGCCAGCAGCTTAGAGGGACAGCTCACCGGGGAGCTGTTTTTT.